This record concerns one T cell receptor beta chain sequence. Its antigen is not identified. The CDR3 extends over 14 amino acids. V was trimmed by 5 bases and J by 4 bases, leaving 13 bases between them. CDR1 LNHDA and CDR2 SQIVND come from the germline V gene (reference sequence). Between the mid-2010s and the late 2010s, patients underwent resection in Japan or China. The sample belongs to a study of immune evolution from preneoplasia to lung adenocarcinoma. Regarding the study as a whole: Later-stage lesions appeared to have more T cells, more diversity, less clonality. Normal lung had the highest top T cell clone frequencies.

This table comes from immunoSEQ multiplex PCR, and its TCRdb copy is limited to in-frame clones, with some not included. Of some 2,200 clones in the sample, about four fifths were seen once. The source of this sequence is a person aged 55 to 75 with lung adenocarcinoma. The specimen sequenced was FFPE normal lung tissue adjacent to the tumor. The chain links TRBV19 to TRBJ2-3; D uncertain. CDR3 residues: CASSLPRWPDTQYF. The CDR3 DNA reads as TGTGCCAGTAGTCTTCCGCGCTGGCCAGATACGCAGTATTTT.